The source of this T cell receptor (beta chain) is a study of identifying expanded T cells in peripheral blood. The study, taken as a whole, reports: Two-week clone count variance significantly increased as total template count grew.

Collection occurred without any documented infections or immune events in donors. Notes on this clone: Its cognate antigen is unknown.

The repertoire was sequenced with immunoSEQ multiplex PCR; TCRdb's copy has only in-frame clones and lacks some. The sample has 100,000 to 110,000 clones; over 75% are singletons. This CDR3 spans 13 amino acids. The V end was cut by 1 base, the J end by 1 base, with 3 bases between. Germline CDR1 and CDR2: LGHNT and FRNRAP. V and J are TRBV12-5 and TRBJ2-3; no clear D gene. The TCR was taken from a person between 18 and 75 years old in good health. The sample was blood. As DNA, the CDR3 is TGTGCTAGTGGTTTGGGAGGCACAGATACGCAGTATTTT. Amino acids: CASGLGGTDTQYF.